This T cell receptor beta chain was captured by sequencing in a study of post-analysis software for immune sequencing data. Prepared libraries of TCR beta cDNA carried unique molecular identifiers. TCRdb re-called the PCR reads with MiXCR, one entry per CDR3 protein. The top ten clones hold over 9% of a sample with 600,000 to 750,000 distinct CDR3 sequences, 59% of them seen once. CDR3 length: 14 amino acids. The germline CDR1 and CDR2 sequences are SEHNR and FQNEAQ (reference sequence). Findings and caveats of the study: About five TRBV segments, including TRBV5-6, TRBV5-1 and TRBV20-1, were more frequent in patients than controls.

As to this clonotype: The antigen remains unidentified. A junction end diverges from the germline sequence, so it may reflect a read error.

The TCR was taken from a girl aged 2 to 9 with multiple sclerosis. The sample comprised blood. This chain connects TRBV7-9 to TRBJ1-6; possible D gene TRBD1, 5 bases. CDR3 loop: CASSLGQGDSPIHF. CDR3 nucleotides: TGTGCCAGCAGCTTAGGGCAGGGTGATTCACCCATCCACTTT.